This T cell receptor (beta chain) was captured by sequencing in a study of T cell repertoires in cytomegalovirus infection. In its sample, this clonotype was seen many times. Its antigen remains unidentified. TCRdb redid the calling of the reads with MiXCR, one entry per CDR3 protein. The data contain more than 75,000 distinct CDR3 sequences, about 29% of them singletons. The source was CD8+ T cells from cultured PBMCs, collected from culture after CMV antigen stimulation. The receptor was derived from a human donor in good health (CMV status not recorded). Some clones in this sample may be carry-over from other donors' samples.

The CDR3 region is CASSLEGHYQETQYF. CDR3 nucleotide sequence: TGCGCCAGCAGCTTGGAGGGACACTACCAAGAGACCCAGTACTTC. The chain recombines TRBV5-1 with TRBJ2-5; D is possibly TRBD1 (6 bases). The germline V gene has CDR1 SGHRS and CDR2 YFSETQ. Trimming took 0 bases from V and 0 from J, leaving 9 bases between them. The CDR3 spans 15 residues.